This T cell receptor (beta chain) was observed in a study of blood T cell repertoires in COVID-19. Study details: Some COVID-19 samples were acute and others convalescent; all came from the United States, Italy and Spain.

The V gene end was trimmed by 5 bases and the J gene end by 2 bases; junction bases not matched to a gene: 3. Germline loops: CDR1 MNHEY, CDR2 SVGAGI. This CDR3 has 15 residues. Participants were placed into cohorts based on the clinical history they reported. The recovered donors of Cohort 3 showed two negative PCRs, clearance, or symptom resolution. Generated by immunoSEQ multiplex PCR, the TCRdb table keeps only in-frame clones and is missing some. The sample consists of about 330,000 clones, approximately 87% of them appearing once. The V gene is TRBV6-5, the J gene TRBJ2-2; TRBD2 agrees at 9 bases. This sequence originates from a woman in her thirties who had recovered from COVID-19. Sequencing was carried out using PBMCs or T cells enriched from blood (not recorded which). CDR3 DNA sequence: TGTGCCAGCAGTCTTAGCGGGGGTAACACCGGGGAGCTGTTTTTT. Protein: CASSLSGGNTGELFF.